The clone carrying this TCR beta chain was observed a few times. Antigen specificity is unknown. Around 200 ng DNA, around 30,000 T cell genomes, went into each sorted-subset replicate PCR. Profiled with immunoSEQ multiplex PCR; TCRdb holds only in-frame clones, not every one. The sample includes around 88,000 clones, roughly two thirds seen only once; the top ten take around 41%. Combination of CD45RO+ cells with CCR7-negative CD45RA+ TemRA cells was used for CD8 memory. The data originate from a study of shared clonotypes between healthy human individuals. The study, taken as a whole, reports: Clonotype sharing among the donors was expected to vary with sequencing depth.

This TCR was recovered from a man aged 25-40 years in good health. Specimen: memory CD8+ T cells sorted from blood. Documented subset: CD45RO+ cells pooled with CCR7-negative TemRA cells.

As DNA, the CDR3 is TGTGCCACCGCACAGGGAACCTACGAGCAGTACTTC. Residues: CATAQGTYEQYF. V gene TRBV28 combines with J gene TRBJ2-7; D possibly corresponds to TRBD1 (6 bases). Germline V gives CDR1 MDHEN, CDR2 SYDVKM. V lost 10 bases and J 2 bases, leaving 12 bases between the germline ends. This CDR3 comprises 12 residues.